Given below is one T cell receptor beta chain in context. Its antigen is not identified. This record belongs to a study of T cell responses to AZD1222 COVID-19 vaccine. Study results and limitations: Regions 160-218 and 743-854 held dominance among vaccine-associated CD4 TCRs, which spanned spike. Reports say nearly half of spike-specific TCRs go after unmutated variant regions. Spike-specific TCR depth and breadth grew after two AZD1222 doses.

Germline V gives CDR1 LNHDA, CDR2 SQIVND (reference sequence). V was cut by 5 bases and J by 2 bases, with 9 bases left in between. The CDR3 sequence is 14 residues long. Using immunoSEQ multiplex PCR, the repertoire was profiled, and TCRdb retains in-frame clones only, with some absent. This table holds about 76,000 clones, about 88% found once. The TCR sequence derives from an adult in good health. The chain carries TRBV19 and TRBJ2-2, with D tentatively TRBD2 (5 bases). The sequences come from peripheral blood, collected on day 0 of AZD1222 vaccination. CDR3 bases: TGTGCCAGTAGTTCTGGACTTAACACCGGGGAGCTGTTTTTT. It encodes CASSSGLNTGELFF.